This entry is about one T cell receptor beta chain. Only a few counts were recorded for this clone. Its antigen remains undetermined. There are no base qualities to consult, and no much larger clone falls within one base. The source of the sample is a study of blood T cell repertoires in COVID-19 (dated by TCRdb to 2019 to 2021). Study-wide context: Samples covering the acute and convalescent phases of COVID-19 were provided by collaborators in the United States, Italy and Spain. The samples were drawn from two sources: the first 160 participants of the ongoing ImmuneRACE study, and 1,000 to 1,500 subjects contributed by 6 global collaborators. Subjects who had been exposed to COVID-19, were actively infected with it, or had recovered from it provided the deeply sampled blood TCRbeta repertoires that made up the dataset. The repertoires were made available in a free public database intended to serve as a resource for research on the immune response to SARS-CoV-2. The material from the prospective study consisted of cDNA or gDNA derived from T cells, B-cell-depleted T cells, or PBMCs. Where HLA class I and class II types were available, the types were taken from metadata supplied by the sample provider, not from assay-based typing. Sample metadata almost always included a de-identified subject ID, COVID-19 status, age in years and sex. Study-level results and caveats: How much clinical and demographic metadata was included differed by source and by participant, and the metadata was provided uncurated.

Collaborating institutions collected whole blood in K2EDTA tubes following their own protocols. For TCRbeta analysis, collaborator samples were shipped as frozen whole blood, as isolated PBMCs, or as DNA extracted from either sample type. The immunoSEQ Assay, a bias-controlled multiplex PCR, was used to amplify TCRbeta CDR3 regions from genomic DNA. The source study handled its data this way. Nucleated cell counts per sample were estimated from amplification of reference gene primers within the assay. Sequence reads were collapsed and filtered to measure the absolute abundance of every unique TCRbeta CDR3 rearrangement. For each sample, productive Simpson clonality was calculated as the square root of Simpson's diversity index over productive rearrangements. The table comes from immuneACCESS by way of TCRdb, which keeps in-frame sequences with V and J called. Part of the clones is missing from these tables; in studies checked, under half for an unresolved V gene and the rest for unknown reasons. The V and J calls and clone size were taken over from that table, and D and trimming were inferred from the DNA. The sample records approximately 110,000 clones, around nine tenths of which are singletons. The ten largest clones capture 0.88% of the sample.

The V end gives up 2 bases and the J end 7 bases, leaving 2 bases in the junction not matched to a gene. CDR1 and CDR2 (MNHEY, SMNVEV) derive from the germline V gene (reference sequence). Counted from cysteine to phenylalanine, this CDR3 has 13 amino acids. Only the CDR3 part of the read is kept: 39 bases, read in frame from the first base. Specimen: peripheral blood. This receptor was obtained from a woman in her 50s with active or convalescent COVID-19. The rearranged chain carries TRBV27 and TRBJ2-1; 7 central nucleotides agree with TRBD2. CDR3 region: CASSLRGVNEQFF. The bases read TGTGCCAGCAGTTTACGGGGGGTGAATGAGCAGTTCTTC.